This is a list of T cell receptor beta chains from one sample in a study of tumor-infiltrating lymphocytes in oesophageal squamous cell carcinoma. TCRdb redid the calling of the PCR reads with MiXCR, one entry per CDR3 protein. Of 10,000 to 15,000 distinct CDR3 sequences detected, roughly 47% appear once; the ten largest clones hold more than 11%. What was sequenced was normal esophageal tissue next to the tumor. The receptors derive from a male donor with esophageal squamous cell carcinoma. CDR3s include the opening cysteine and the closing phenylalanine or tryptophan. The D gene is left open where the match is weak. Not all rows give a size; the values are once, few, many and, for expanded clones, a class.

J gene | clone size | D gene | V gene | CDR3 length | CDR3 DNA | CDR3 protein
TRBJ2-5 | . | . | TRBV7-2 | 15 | TGTGCCAGCAGCCAAGGACCGATGAGTAGCGAGACCCAGTACTTC | CASSQGPMSSETQYF
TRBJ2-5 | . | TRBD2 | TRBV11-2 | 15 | TGTGCCAGCAGCTTTGGCGGGAGGCGGGAAGAGACCCAGTACTTC | CASSFGGRREETQYF
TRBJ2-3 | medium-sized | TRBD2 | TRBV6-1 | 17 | TGTGCCAGCAGGCGACTAGCGGGAGGCTATAGCACAGATACGCAGTATTTT | CASRRLAGGYSTDTQYF
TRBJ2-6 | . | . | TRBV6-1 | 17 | TGTGCCAGCAGTGAAGTAGGGGGGGCGTCTGGGGCCAACGTCCTGACTTTC | CASSEVGGASGANVLTF
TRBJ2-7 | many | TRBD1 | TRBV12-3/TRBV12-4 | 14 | TGTGCCAGCAGTTCCTCGACAGGGGACTACGAGCAGTACTTC | CASSSSTGDYEQYF
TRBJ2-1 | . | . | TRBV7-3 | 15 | TGTGCCAGCAGCCCAGACCCCGGGACTCACAATGAGCAGTTCTTC | CASSPDPGTHNEQFF
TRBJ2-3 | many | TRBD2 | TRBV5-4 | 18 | TGTGCCAGCAGCTTGGGGACTAGCGGGGATGCTAGCACAGATACGCAGTATTTT | CASSLGTSGDASTDTQYF
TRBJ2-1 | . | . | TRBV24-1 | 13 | TGTGCCACCAGTGACCCCGGACTGAATGAGCAGTTCTTC | CATSDPGLNEQFF
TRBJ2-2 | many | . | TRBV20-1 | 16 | TGCAGTGCCCCGACCCCGGGAGTTCAAGGCACCGGGGAGCTGTTTTTT | CSAPTPGVQGTGELFF
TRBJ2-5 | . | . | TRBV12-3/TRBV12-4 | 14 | TGTGCCAGCAGTTTGGACGGGGCCTTAGCTGAGCAGTACTTC | CASSLDGALAEQYF
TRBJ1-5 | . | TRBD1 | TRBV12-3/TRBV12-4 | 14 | TGTGCCAGCAGGTGGACAGGGGGAGGGGAGCCCCAGCATTTT | CASRWTGGGEPQHF
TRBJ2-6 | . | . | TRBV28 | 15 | TGTGCCAGCAGTTTAGGAAGCTCTGGGGCCAACGTCCTGACTTTC | CASSLGSSGANVLTF
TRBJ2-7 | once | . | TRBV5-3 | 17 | TGTGCCAGAAGCTTGATTTCAGGGGGGGTCTATAATTCACCCCTCCACTTC | CARSLISGGVYNSPLHF
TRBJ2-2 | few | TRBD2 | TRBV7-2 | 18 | TGTGCCAGCAGCCCGGGACTAGCGGAGGGGTCTAGCACCGGGGAGCTGTTTTTT | CASSPGLAEGSSTGELFF
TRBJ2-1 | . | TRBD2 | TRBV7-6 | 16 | TGTGCCAGCAGCTTAGAGCCGGGGACTAGAGCGGATGAGCAGTTCTTC | CASSLEPGTRADEQFF
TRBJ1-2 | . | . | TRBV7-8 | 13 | TGTGCCAGCAGCTATGGTATCGGAGGAAGGTACACCTTC | CASSYGIGGRYTF
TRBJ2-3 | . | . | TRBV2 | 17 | TGTGCCAGCAGCTACAACCTGGACGGGCGAAGCACAGATACGCAGTATTTT | CASSYNLDGRSTDTQYF
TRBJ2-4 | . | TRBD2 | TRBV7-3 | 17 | TGTGCCAGCAGCTTCCGCAGAGTTGGCGGGAGGGCTGGGGAGCAGTACTTC | CASSFRRVGGRAGEQYF
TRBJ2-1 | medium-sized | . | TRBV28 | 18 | TGTGCCAGCAGTACGGCGGGATTTAGGGCTAGCTCCTACAATGAGCAGTTCTTC | CASSTAGFRASSYNEQFF
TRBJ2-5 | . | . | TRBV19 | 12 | TGTGCCAGTAGTATGAACCGGGAGACCCAGTACTTC | CASSMNRETQYF
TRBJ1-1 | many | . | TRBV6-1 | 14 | TGTGCCAGCAGCCTTCCTACAGCTAACACTGAAGCTTTCTTT | CASSLPTANTEAFF
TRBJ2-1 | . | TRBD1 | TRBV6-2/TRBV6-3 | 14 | TGTGCCAGCAGTTACCAAGGACAGGGCGGTGAGCAGTTCTTC | CASSYQGQGGEQFF
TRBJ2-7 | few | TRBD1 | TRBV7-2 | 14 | TGTGCCAGCAGCTTAGAAAAGACAGGGAGCGAGCAGTACTTC | CASSLEKTGSEQYF
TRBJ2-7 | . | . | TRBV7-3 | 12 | TGTGCCAGCAGCTTCGACGGCTACGAGCAGTACTTC | CASSFDGYEQYF
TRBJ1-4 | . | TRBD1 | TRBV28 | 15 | TGTGCCAGCAGTTTAGTAGACAGGGTCGGTGAAAAACTGTTTTTT | CASSLVDRVGEKLFF
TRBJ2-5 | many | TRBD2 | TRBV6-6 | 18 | TGTGCCAGCAGTTACTCAGGACTAGCGGGAGAAGGCGCAGAGACCCAGTACTTC | CASSYSGLAGEGAETQYF
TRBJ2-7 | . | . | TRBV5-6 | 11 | TGTGCCAGCAGCGCCTCCTACGAGCAGTACTTC | CASSASYEQYF
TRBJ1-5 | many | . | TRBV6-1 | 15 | TGTGCCAGCAGTCCACAGATTTATAGCAATCAGCCCCAGCATTTT | CASSPQIYSNQPQHF
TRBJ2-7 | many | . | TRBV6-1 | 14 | TGTGCCAGCAGTTGGGGCATGGGTACCTACGAGCAGTACTTC | CASSWGMGTYEQYF
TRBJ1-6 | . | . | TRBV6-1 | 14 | TGTGCCAGCAGTGAAGTCCCCACCGATTCACCCCTCCACTTT | CASSEVPTDSPLHF
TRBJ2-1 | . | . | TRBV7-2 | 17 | TGTGCCAGCAGCTTAGCGACTAGTACCGTCTCCTACAATGAGCAGTTCTTC | CASSLATSTVSYNEQFF
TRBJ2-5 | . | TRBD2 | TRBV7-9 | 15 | TGTGCCAGCAGCACATGGCCGGGGGGGAGGGAGACCCAGTACTTC | CASSTWPGGRETQYF
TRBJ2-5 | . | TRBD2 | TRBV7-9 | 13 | TGTGCAGCCCTAGCTAGCGGGAGGGAGACCCAGTACTTC | CAALASGRETQYF
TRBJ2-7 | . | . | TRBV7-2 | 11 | TGTGCCAGCCGAGGCGGCTACGAGCAGTACTTC | CASRGGYEQYF
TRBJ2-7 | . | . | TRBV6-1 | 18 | TGTGCCAGCAGTGAACAGGGAATTGGGCTCCAGGCGTCCTACGAGCAGTACTTC | CASSEQGIGLQASYEQYF
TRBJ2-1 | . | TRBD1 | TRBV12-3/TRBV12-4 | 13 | TGTGCCAGCACCCCGGACAGGGCTAATGAGCAGTTCTTC | CASTPDRANEQFF
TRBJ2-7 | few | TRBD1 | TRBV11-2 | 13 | TGTGCCAGCAGGCATACAGGGGTCTACGAGCAGTACTTC | CASRHTGVYEQYF
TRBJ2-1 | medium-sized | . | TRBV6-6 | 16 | TGTGCCAGCAGTTACTACGGGGACGCTCCCTACAATGAGCAGTTCTTC | CASSYYGDAPYNEQFF
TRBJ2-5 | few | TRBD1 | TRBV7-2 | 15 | TGTGCCAGCAGCTTAGCGACAGGGTTCCAAGAGACCCAGTACTTC | CASSLATGFQETQYF
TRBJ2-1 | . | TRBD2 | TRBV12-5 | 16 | TGTGCTAGTGGCCCTGGGAGTAGCGGGGGATACAATGAGCAGTTCTTC | CASGPGSSGGYNEQFF
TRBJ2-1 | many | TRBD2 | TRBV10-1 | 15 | TGCGCCAGCAGTCTAGCGGGAGCTCGAGGTGATGAGCAGTTCTTC | CASSLAGARGDEQFF
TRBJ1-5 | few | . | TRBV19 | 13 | TGTGCCAGTAGTACGAACCTTAATCAGCCCCAGCATTTT | CASSTNLNQPQHF
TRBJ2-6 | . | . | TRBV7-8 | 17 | TGTGCCAGCAGCCGCAAGTGGGGCCCCGCTGGGGCCAACGTCCTGACTTTC | CASSRKWGPAGANVLTF
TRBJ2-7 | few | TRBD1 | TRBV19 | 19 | TGTGCCAGTAGTATAAAGGGTGGGACAGGGGTAGAGGCTCTATACGAGCAGTACTTC | CASSIKGGTGVEALYEQYF
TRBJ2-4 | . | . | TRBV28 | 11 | TGTGCCAGCAGTTTGTCATCGCTGGCGTTCTTC | CASSLSSLAFF
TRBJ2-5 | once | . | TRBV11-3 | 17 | TGTGCCAGCAGCCACACCCGGGACTCCCTTTATTACAATGAGCAGTTATTC | CASSHTRDSLYYNEQLF
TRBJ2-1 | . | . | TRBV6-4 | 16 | TGTGCCAGCAGTCCCTTAGGGATAGTCTCGAACAATGAGCAGTTCTTC | CASSPLGIVSNNEQFF
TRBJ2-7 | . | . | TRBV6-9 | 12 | TGTGCCAGCAGTTATGAAGGTAACGAGCAGTACTTC | CASSYEGNEQYF
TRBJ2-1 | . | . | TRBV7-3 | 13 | TGTGCCAGCAGCTTCGGGGCCCGCAATGAGCAGTTCTTC | CASSFGARNEQFF
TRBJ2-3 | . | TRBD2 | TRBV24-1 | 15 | TGTGCCACCAGTGAGACGGGGGGAAGCACAGATACGCAGTATTTT | CATSETGGSTDTQYF